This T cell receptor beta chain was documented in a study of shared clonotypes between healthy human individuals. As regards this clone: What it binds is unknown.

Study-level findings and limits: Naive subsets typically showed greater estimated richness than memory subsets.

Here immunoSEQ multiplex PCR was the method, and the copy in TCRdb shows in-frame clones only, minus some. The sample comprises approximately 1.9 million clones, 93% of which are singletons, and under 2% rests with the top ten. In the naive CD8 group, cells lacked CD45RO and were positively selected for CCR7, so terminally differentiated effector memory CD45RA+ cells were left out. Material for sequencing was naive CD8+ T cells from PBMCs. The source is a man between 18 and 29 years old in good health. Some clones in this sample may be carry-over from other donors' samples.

As DNA, the CDR3 is TGTGCCAGCAGCGTCGGCGCGGGAGCGATCAATGAGCAGTTCTTC. Its protein product is CASSVGAGAINEQFF. The rearrangement links TRBV11-3 to TRBJ2-1; TRBD2 matches at 7 bases. V shed 5 bases and J 6 bases; nucleotides not matched to a gene: 10. Germline assignment: CDR1 SGHNT and CDR2 YENEEA. The CDR3 extends over 15 amino acids.